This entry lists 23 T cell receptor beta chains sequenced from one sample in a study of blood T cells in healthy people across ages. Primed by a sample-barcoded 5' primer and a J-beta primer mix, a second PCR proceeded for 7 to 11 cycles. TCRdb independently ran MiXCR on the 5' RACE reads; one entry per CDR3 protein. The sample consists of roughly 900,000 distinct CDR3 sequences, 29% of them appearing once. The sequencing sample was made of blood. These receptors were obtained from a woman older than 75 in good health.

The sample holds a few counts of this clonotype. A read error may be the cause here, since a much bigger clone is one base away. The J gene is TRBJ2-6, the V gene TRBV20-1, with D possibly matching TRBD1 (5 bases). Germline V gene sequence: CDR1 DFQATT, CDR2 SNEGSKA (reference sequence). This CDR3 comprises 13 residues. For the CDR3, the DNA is TGCAGTGCTAGACCCTCTGGGGCCAACGTCCCGACTTTC. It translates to CSARPSGANVPTF.

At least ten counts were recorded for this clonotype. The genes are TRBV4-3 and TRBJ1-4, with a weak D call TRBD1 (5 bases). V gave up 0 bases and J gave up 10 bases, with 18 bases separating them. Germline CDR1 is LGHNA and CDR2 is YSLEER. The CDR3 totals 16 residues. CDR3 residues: CASSQDPPGPLGKLFF. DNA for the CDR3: TGCGCCAGCAGCCAAGATCCGCCAGGGCCTCTTGGAAAACTGTTTTTT.

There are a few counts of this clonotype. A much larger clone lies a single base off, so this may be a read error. The DNA for the CDR3 is TGTGCCAGCATGAGGGGGGAGACAAGTTATGGCTACACCTTC. Protein product: CASMRGETSYGYTF. The gene calls are TRBV6-1 and TRBJ1-2; D is perhaps TRBD1 (6 bases). CDR3 length: 14 residues. The germline V and J ends were trimmed by 7 bases and 5 bases, with 17 bases remaining between them. CDR1 MNHNS and CDR2 SASEGT come from the germline V gene.

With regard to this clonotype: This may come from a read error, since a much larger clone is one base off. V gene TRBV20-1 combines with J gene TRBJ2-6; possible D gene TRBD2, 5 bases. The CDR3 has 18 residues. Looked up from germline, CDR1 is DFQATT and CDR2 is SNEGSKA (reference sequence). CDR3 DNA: TGCAGTGCTAGAGACTTCGGCCGGGGAGAGGCTGGGACCAACGTCCTGACTTTC. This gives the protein CSARDFGRGEAGTNVLTF.

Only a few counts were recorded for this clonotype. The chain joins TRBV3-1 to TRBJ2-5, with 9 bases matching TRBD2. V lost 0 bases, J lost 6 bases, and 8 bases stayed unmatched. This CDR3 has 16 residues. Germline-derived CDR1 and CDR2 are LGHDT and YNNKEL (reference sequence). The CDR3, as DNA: TGTGCCAGCAGCCAAGAGTTGCTAGCGGGGTCGAAGACCCAGTACTTC. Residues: CASSQELLAGSKTQYF.

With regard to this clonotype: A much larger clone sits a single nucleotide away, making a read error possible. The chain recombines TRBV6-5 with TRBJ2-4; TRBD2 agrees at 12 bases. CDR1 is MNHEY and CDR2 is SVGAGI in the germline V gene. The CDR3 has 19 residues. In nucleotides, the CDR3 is TGTGCCAGCAGTTACTCTACACCTAGCGGGGGGGCAGCCAAAAACATTCGGTACTTC. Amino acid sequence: CASSYSTPSGGAAKNIRYF.

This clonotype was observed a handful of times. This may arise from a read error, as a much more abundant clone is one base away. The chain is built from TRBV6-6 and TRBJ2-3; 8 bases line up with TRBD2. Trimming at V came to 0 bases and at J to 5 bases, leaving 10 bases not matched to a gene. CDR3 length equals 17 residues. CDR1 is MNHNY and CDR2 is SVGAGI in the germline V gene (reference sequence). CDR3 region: CASSYSDKRGKGDTQYF. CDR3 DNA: TGTGCCAGCAGTTACTCGGATAAGCGGGGGAAAGGAGATACGCAGTATTTT.

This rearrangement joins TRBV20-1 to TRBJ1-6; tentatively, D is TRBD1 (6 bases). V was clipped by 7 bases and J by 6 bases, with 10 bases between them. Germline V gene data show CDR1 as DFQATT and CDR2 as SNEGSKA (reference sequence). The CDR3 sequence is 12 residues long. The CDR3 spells CSVSQGNSPLHF. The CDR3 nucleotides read TGCAGTGTATCACAGGGTAATTCACCCCTCCACTTT.

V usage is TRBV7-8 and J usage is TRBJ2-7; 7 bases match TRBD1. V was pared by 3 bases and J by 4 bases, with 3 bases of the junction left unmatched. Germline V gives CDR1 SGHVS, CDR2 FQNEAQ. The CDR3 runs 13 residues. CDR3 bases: TGTGCCAGCAGCTTGGACAGGAAGTACGAGCAGTACTTC. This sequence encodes CASSLDRKYEQYF.

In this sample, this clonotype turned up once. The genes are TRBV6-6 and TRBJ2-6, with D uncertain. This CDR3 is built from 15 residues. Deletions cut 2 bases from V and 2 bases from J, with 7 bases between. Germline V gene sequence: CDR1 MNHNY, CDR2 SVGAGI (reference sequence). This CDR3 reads CASSYGSTGANVLTF. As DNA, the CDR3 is TGTGCCAGCAGTTACGGGTCCACTGGGGCCAACGTCCTGACTTTC.

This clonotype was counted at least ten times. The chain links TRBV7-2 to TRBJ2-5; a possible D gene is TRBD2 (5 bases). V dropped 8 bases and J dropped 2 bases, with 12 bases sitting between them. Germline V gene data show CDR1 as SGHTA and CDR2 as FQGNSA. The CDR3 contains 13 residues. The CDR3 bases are TGTGCCAGCGCCCCTAGCACGCAAGAGACCCAGTACTTC. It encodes CASAPSTQETQYF.

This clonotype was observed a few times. The CDR3 is CASSPLLAGGYTGELFF. CDR3 nucleotides: TGTGCCAGCAGCCCGCTGCTAGCGGGGGGGTACACCGGGGAGCTGTTTTTT. J is TRBJ2-2 and V is TRBV7-2; 12 bases agree with TRBD2. CDR1 SGHTA and CDR2 FQGNSA come from the germline V gene. The V and J ends lost 5 bases and 3 bases, in that order; junction bases with no gene match: 7. The CDR3 totals 17 residues.

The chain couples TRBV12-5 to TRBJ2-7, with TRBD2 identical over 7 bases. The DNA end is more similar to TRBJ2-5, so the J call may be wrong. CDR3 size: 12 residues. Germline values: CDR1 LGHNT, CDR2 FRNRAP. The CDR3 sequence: CASAMGGGTQYF. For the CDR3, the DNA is TGTGCTAGTGCAATGGGGGGGGGGACCCAGTACTTC.

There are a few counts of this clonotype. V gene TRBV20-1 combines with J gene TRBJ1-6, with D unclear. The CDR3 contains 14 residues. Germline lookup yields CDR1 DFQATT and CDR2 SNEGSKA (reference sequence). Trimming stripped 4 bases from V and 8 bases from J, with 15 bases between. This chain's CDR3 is CSATPAGADSPLHF. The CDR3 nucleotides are TGCAGTGCTACCCCAGCGGGAGCCGATTCACCCCTCCACTTT.

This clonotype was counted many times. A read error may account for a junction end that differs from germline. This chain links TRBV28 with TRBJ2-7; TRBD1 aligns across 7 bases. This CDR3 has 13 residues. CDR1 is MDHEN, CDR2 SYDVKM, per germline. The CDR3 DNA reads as TGCCTTTATCCGTACAGGGGTGTTTACGAGCAGTACTTC. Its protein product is CLYPYRGVYEQYF.

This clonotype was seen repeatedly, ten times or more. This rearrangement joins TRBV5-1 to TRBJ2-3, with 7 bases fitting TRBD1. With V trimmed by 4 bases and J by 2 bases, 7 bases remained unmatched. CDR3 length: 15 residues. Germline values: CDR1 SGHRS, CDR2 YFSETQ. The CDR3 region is CASSVRDRSTDTQYF. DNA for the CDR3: TGCGCCAGCAGCGTACGGGACAGATCCACAGATACGCAGTATTTT.

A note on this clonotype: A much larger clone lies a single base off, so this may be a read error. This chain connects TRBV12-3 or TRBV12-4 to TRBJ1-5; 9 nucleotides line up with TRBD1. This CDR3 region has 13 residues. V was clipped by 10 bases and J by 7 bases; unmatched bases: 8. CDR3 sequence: CANRGQGLQPQHF. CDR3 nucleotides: TGTGCCAACAGAGGACAGGGGCTACAGCCCCAGCATTTT.

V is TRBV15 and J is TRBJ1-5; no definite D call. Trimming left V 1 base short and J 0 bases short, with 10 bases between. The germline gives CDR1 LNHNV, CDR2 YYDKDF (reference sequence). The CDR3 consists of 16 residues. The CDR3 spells CATSRAGILSNQPQHF. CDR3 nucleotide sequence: TGTGCCACCAGCAGAGCGGGCATTCTTAGCAATCAGCCCCAGCATTTT.

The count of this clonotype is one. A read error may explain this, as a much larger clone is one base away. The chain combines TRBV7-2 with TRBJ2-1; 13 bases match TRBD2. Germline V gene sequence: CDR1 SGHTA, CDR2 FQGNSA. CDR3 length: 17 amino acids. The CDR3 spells CANSGSRLAGGLGEQFF. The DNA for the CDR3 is TGTGCCAACAGCGGCAGCAGACTAGCGGGGGGCCTCGGGGAGCAGTTCTTC. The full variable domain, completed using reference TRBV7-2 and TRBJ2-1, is GAGVSQSPSNKVTEKGKDVELRCDPISGHTALYWYRQSLGQGLEFLIYFQGNSAPDKSGLPSDRFSAERTGGSVSTLTIQRTQQEDSAVYLCANSGSRLAGGLGEQFFGPGTRLTVL.

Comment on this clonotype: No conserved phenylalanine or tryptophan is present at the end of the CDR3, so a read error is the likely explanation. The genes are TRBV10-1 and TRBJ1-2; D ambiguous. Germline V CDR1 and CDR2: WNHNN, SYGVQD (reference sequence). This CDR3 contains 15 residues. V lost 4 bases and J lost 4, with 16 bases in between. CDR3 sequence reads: CASSGYFWHLYGYTL. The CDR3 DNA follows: TGCGCCAGCAGTGGATATTTCTGGCACCTCTATGGCTACACCCTC.

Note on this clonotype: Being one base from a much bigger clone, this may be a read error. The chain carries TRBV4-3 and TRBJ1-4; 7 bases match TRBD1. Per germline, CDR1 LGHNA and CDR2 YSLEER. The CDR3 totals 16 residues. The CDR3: CASSQDPGGENEELFF. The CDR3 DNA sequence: TGCGCCAGCAGCCAAGATCCAGGGGGGGAAAATGAAGAACTGTTTTTT.

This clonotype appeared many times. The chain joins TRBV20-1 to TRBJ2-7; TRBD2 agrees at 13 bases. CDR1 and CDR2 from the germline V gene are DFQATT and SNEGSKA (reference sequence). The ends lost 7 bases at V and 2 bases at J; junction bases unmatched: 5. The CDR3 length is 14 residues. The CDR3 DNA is TGCAGTGTGGAAGGACTAGCGGGGGCCTACGAGCAGTACTTC. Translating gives CSVEGLAGAYEQYF.

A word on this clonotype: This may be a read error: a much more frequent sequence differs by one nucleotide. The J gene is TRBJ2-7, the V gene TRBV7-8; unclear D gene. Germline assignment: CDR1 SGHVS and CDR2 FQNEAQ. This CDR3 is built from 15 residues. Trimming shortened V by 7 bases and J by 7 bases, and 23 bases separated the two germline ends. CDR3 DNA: TGTGCCAGCACCCTGGGAAAGAGTATCGTGGGTGAGCAGTACTTC. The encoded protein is CASTLGKSIVGEQYF.